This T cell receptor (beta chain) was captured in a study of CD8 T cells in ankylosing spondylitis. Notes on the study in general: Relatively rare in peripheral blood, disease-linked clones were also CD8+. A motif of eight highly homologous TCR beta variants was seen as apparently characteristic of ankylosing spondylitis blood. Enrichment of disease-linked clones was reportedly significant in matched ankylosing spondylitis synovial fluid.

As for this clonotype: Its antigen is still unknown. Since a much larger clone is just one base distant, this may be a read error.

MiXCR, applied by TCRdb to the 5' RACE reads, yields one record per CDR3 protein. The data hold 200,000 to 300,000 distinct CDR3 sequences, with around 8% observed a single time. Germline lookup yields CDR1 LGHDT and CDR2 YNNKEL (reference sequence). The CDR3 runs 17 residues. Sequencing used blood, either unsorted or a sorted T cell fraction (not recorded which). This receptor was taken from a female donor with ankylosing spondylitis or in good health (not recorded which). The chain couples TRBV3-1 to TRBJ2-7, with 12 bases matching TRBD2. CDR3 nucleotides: TGTGCCAGCTGCCACCGACTAGCGGGAGAGTATCTCAAGGGGCAGTACTTC. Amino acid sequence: CASCHRLAGEYLKGQYF.